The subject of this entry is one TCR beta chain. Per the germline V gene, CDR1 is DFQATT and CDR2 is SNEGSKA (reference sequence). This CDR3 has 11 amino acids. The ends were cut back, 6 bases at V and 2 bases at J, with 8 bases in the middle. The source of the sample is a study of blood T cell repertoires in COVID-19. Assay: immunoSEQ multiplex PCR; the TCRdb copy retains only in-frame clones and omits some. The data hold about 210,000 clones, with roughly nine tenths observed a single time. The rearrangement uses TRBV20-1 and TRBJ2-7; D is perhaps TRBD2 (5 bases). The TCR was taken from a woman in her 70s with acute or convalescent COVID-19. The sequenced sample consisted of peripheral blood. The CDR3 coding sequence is TGCAGTGCGACCGGGACCTACGAGCAGTACTTC. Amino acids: CSATGTYEQYF.